These 2 T cell receptor beta chains came from one sample sequenced in a study of T-cell memory formation after mild COVID-19. MiXCR, applied by TCRdb to the 5' RACE reads, yields one record per CDR3 protein. The sample contains 530,000 or so distinct CDR3 sequences, around a sixth of which appear only once. Sequenced material: PBMCs or a T cell subset sorted from them (not recorded which). These TCRs come from an adult woman who had mild COVID-19 (a few samples of this study predate the infection). Cell type and time point are not known.

This clonotype occurred a few times. The chain recombines TRBV3-1 with TRBJ2-3; D not resolved. Deletions cut 3 bases from V and 4 bases from J, with 17 bases between. The germline CDR1 and CDR2 sequences are LGHDT and YNNKEL (reference sequence). The CDR3 consists of 16 residues. The CDR3 spells CASSHARWVLADTQYF. The CDR3 DNA sequence: TGTGCCAGCAGCCACGCACGATGGGTGTTGGCAGATACGCAGTATTTT.

This clonotype was seen a handful of times. The chain has TRBV3-1 and TRBJ2-3, with 12 positions matching TRBD1. This CDR3 has 15 amino acids. V dropped 3 bases and J dropped 6; count of bases not matched to a gene: 4. Germline V CDR1 and CDR2: LGHDT, YNNKEL (reference sequence). In DNA form, the CDR3 reads TGTGCCAGCAGCCAGGCCGGGACAGGGGGCGATACGCAGTATTTT. This encodes CASSQAGTGGDTQYF.